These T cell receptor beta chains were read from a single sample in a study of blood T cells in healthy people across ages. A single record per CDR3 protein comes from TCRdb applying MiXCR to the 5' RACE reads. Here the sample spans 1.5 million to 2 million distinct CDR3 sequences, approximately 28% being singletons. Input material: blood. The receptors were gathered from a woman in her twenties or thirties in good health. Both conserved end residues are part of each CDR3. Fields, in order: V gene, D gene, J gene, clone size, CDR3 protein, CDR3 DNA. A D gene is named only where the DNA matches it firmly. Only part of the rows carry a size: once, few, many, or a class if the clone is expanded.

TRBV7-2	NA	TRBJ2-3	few	CASSFDLSADTQYF	TGTGCCAGCAGCTTTGACCTGAGCGCAGATACGCAGTATTTT
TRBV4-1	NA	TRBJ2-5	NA	CASNLGLQETQYF	TGCGCCAGCAACTTGGGACTCCAAGAGACCCAGTACTTC
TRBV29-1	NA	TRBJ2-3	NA	CSVELLALGGDTQYF	TGCAGCGTTGAACTCCTAGCCCTAGGGGGAGATACGCAGTATTTT
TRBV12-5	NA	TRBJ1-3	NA	CARGTLWNTIYF	TGTGCTAGGGGTACTCTCTGGAACACCATATATTTT
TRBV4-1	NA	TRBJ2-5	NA	CASSQESQVSSPETQYF	TGCGCCAGCAGCCAAGAGAGCCAGGTTTCTTCCCCAGAGACCCAGTACTTC
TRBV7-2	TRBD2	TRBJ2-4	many	CASSFLAVTPSGKNIQYF	TGTGCCAGCAGCTTCCTAGCGGTAACCCCTAGCGGCAAAAACATTCAGTACTTC
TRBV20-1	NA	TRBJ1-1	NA	CSASEMNTEAFF	TGCAGTGCTAGTGAAATGAACACTGAAGCTTTCTTT
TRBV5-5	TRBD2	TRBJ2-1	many	CASSATSGAYNEQFF	TGTGCCAGCAGCGCTACTAGCGGGGCATACAATGAGCAGTTCTTC
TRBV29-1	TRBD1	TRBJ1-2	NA	CSDAHQGGRYGYTF	TGCAGCGACGCCCATCAGGGGGGCCGATATGGCTACACCTTC
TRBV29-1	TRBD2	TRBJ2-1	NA	CSAMSSGMTMGQFF	TGCAGCGCCATGTCTAGCGGGATGACAATGGGGCAGTTCTTC
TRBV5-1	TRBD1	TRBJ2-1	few	CASSGQGLGNEQFF	TGCGCCAGTTCTGGACAGGGCCTGGGGAATGAGCAGTTCTTC
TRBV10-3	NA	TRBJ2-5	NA	CAISESPTAGETQYF	TGTGCCATCAGTGAGTCGCCGACTGCCGGGGAGACCCAGTACTTC
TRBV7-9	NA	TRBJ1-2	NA	CASSSTEQYGYTF	TGTGCCAGCAGCTCTACAGAACAATATGGCTACACCTTC
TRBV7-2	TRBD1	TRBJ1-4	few	CASSLNRGSNEKLFF	TGTGCCAGCAGCCTTAACAGGGGTTCTAATGAAAAACTGTTTTTT
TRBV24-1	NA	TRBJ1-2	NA	CATSDKTAPVDGYTF	TGTGCCACCAGTGATAAAACGGCCCCAGTGGACGGCTACACCTTC
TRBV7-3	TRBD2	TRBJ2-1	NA	CASSAQAGGANEQFF	TGTGCCAGCAGCGCCCAAGCGGGGGGCGCAAATGAGCAGTTCTTC
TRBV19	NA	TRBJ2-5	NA	CATQEGLGETQYF	TGTGCCACTCAAGAGGGGCTTGGGGAGACCCAGTACTTC
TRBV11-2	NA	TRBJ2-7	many	CASSLSVVKEQYF	TGTGCCAGCAGCTTATCGGTCGTAAAGGAGCAGTACTTC
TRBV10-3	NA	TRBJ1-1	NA	CAISVRNTEAFF	TGTGCCATCAGTGTCAGGAACACTGAAGCTTTCTTT
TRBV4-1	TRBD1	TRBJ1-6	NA	CASGTAKSNNSPLHF	TGCGCCAGTGGGACAGCCAAGAGTAATAATTCACCCCTCCACTTT
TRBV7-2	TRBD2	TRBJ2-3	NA	CASSLVATSGMRDTQYF	TGTGCCAGCAGCTTAGTGGCGACTAGCGGGATGCGAGATACGCAGTATTTT
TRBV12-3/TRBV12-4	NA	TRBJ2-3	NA	CATARAGFTDTQYF	TGTGCCACCGCTCGGGCAGGATTCACAGATACGCAGTATTTT
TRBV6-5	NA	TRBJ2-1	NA	CASSYSDSYNEQFF	TGTGCCAGCAGTTACTCGGACAGTTACAATGAGCAGTTCTTC
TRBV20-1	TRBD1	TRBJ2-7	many	CSATGQGFTASYEQYF	TGCAGTGCTACGGGACAGGGATTTACGGCCTCCTACGAGCAGTACTTC
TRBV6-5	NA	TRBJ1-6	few	CASSYAQGRGAYNSPLHF	TGTGCCAGCAGTTACGCGCAGGGGCGAGGGGCCTATAATTCACCCCTCCACTTT
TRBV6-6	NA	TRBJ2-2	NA	CASSYSVRANTGELFF	TGTGCCAGCAGTTACTCGGTCAGGGCGAACACCGGGGAGCTGTTTTTT
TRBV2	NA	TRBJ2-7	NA	CASRFGGGNEQYF	TGTGCCAGCAGATTTGGGGGCGGGAACGAGCAGTACTTC
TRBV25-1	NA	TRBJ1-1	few	CASSYDNSVTTEAFF	TGTGCCAGCAGTTACGACAATTCGGTGACCACTGAAGCTTTCTTT
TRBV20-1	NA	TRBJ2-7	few	CSAPAEDYEQYF	TGCAGTGCTCCCGCGGAGGACTACGAGCAGTACTTC
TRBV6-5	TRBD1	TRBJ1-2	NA	CASSWTGSRSYGYTF	TGTGCCAGCAGCTGGACAGGGTCCCGCTCCTATGGCTACACCTTC
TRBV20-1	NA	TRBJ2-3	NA	CSARVPAEARGQGPDTQYF	TGCAGTGCTAGAGTCCCCGCGGAGGCCAGAGGGCAAGGGCCAGATACGCAGTATTTT
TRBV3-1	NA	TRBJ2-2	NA	CASSQAWAGELFF	TGTGCCAGCAGCCAAGCTTGGGCCGGGGAGCTGTTTTTT
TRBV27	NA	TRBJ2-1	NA	CASSPSRVRNEQFF	TGTGCCAGCAGTCCTAGTAGGGTCAGGAATGAGCAGTTCTTC
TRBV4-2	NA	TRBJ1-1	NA	CASSQDYTSGDEAFF	TGTGCCAGCAGCCAAGATTATACCTCAGGGGATGAAGCTTTCTTT
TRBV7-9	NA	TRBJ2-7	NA	CASSLLDRGEQYF	TGTGCCAGCAGCCTGCTGGATCGAGGCGAGCAGTACTTC
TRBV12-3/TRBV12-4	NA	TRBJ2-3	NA	CASSFRISPVRLSTDTQYF	TGTGCCAGCAGTTTTCGTATCAGTCCTGTAAGACTAAGCACAGATACGCAGTATTTT
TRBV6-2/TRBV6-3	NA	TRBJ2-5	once	CASSNPSRFTGGVWQETQYF	TGTGCCAGCAGTAACCCGAGTCGGTTTACTGGGGGAGTCTGGCAAGAGACCCAGTACTTC
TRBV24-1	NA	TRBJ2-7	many	CATSLMAGPQYF	TGTGCCACCAGCCTTATGGCCGGGCCACAGTACTTC
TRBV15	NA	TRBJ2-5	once	CATSREGLHNGQYF	TGTGCCACCAGCAGAGAAGGACTTCACAATGGGCAGTACTTC
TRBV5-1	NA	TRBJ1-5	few	CASSLEGIPGQPQHF	TGCGCCAGCAGCTTGGAAGGGATTCCGGGTCAGCCCCAGCATTTT
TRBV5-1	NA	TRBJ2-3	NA	CASSFGWSTDTQYF	TGCGCCAGCAGCTTTGGGTGGTCCACAGATACGCAGTATTTT
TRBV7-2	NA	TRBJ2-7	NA	CASSPSTLYEQYF	TGTGCCAGCAGCCCCTCGACTCTCTACGAGCAGTACTTC
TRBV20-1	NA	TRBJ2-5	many	CRAERQETQYF	TGCAGGGCGGAGAGGCAAGAGACCCAGTACTTC